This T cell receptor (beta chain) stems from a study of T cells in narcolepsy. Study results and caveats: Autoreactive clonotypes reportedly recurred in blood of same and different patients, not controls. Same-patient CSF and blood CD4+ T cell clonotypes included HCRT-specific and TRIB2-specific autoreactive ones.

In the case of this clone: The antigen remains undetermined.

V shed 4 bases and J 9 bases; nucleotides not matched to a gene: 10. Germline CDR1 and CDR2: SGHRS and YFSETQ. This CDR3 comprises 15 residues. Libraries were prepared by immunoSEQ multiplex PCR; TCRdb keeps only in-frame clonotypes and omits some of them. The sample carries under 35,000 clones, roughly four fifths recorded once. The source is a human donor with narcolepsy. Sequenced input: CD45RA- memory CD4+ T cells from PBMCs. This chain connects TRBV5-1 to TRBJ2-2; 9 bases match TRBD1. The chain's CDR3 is CASSLVPGQGRELFF. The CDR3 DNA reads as TGCGCCAGCAGCCTCGTCCCGGGACAGGGCCGGGAGCTGTTTTTT.